This T cell receptor (beta chain) was identified in a study of blood T cell repertoires in COVID-19. Overall study context: Acute and convalescent COVID-19 specimens originated in the United States, Italy and Spain. T cells, B-cell-depleted T cells, or PBMCs supplied cDNA or gDNA.

This CDR3 region has 14 residues. V lost 4 bases to trimming and J lost 7 bases; unmatched junction nucleotides: 10. From germline, CDR1 is SGHDT and CDR2 YYEEEE. Original processing methods: Reference gene primer amplification gave estimated nucleated cell counts. Generated by immunoSEQ multiplex PCR, the TCRdb table keeps only in-frame clones and is missing some. The DNA was the basis for D and trimming; V, J and clone size are from that table. The sample has fewer than 300,000 clones, about 89% seen once. Sequencing input: peripheral blood. The rearrangement uses TRBV5-6 and TRBJ2-7, with 8 nucleotides matching TRBD1. This TCR derives from a man in his forties or fifties who had recovered from COVID-19. CDR3 nucleotides: TGTGCCAGCAGCGACCTAAGGACAGGGAGGGAGCAGTACTTC. It is translated as CASSDLRTGREQYF. Full variable domain (missing parts from reference TRBV5-6 and TRBJ2-7): DAGVTQSPTHLIKTRGQQVTLRCSPKSGHDTVSWYQQALGQGPQFIFQYYEEEERQRGNFPDRFSGHQFPNYSSELNVNALLLGDSALYLCASSDLRTGREQYFGPGTRLTVT.